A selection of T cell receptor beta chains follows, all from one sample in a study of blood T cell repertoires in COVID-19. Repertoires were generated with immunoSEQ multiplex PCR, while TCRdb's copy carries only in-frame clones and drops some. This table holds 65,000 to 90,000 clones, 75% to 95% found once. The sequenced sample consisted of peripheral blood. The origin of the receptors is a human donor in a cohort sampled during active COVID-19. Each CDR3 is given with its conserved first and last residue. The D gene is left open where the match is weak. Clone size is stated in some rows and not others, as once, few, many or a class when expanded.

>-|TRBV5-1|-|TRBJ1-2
CASSHQRTSGVSRRYGYTF
TGCGCCAGCAGCCACCAACGGACCTCGGGGGTTAGCCGTCGGTATGGCTACACCTTC
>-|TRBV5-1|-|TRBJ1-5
CASSLRGGSNQPQHF
TGCGCCAGCAGCTTGCGCGGGGGGAGCAATCAGCCCCAGCATTTT
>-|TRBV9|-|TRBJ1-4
CASSVGTSTNEKLFF
TGTGCCAGCAGCGTAGGGACTTCCACTAATGAAAAACTGTTTTTT
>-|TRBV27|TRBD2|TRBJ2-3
CASSPYGGGPDTQYF
TGTGCCAGCAGTCCCTACGGCGGGGGACCAGATACGCAGTATTTT
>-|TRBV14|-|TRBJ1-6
CASTSHGGSPLHF
TGTGCCAGCACTTCGCATGGAGGTTCACCCCTCCACTTT
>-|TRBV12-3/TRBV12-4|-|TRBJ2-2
CASSLRVAELFF
TGTGCCAGCAGTTTACGGGTAGCGGAGCTGTTTTTT
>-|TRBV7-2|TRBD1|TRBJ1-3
CASSKTGVWGNTIYF
TGTGCCAGCAGCAAGACAGGGGTTTGGGGAAACACCATATATTTT
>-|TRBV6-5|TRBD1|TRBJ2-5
CASSHNRGRGETQYF
TGTGCCAGCAGTCATAACAGGGGGCGAGGGGAGACCCAGTACTTC
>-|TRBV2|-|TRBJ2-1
CASSVQGVEFF
TGTGCCAGCAGTGTACAGGGTGTAGAGTTCTTC
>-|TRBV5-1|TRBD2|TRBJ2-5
CATKPGTSGGETQYF
TGCGCCACCAAACCAGGGACTAGCGGGGGAGAGACCCAGTACTTC
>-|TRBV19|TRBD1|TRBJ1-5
CASSTPGDRAQPQHF
TGTGCCAGTAGTACTCCGGGGGACAGGGCCCAGCCCCAGCATTTT
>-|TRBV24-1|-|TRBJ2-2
CATRGPAGTGELFF
TGTGCCACCAGGGGCCCAGCTGGGACCGGGGAGCTGTTTTTT
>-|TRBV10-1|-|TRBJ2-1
CASSRNTGYPNNEQFF
TGCGCCAGCAGTCGTAATACAGGCTACCCAAACAATGAGCAGTTCTTC
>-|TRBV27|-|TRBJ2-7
CASSFGPGAYEQYF
TGTGCCAGCAGTTTCGGGCCGGGGGCCTACGAGCAGTACTTC
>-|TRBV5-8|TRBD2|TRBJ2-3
CASSLAGMQDTQYF
TGTGCCAGCAGTCTAGCGGGGATGCAAGATACGCAGTATTTT
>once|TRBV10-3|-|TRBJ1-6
CAISETREDYNSPLHF
TGTGCCATCAGTGAAACCCGGGAAGACTATAATTCACCCCTCCACTTT